The sample holds one count of the clone carrying this T cell receptor (beta chain). Its antigen is not identified. This sample is part of a study of cytomegalovirus exposure and HLA in healthy donors. Overall study results and limits: It was reportedly the case that the classifier diagnosed cytomegalovirus status with high specificity and sensitivity. The tendency of first-cohort TCR clusters to co-occur in the 100 to 150 validation repertoires was identified by a subsequent analysis. Associated with cytomegalovirus, according to the listing, were some 180 TCR beta chains.

Here immunoSEQ multiplex PCR was the method, and the copy in TCRdb shows in-frame clones only, minus some. The data show around 200,000 clones, roughly 80% seen once. Among the roughly 120 subjects of the validation cohort, separate from the roughly 700-subject first cohort, were the donors. The CDR3 contains 15 residues. Germline CDR1 is KGHSH and CDR2 is LQKENI. Trimming at V came to 3 bases and at J to 5 bases, leaving 6 bases not matched to a gene. The chain recombines TRBV18 with TRBJ2-1; 8 bases line up with TRBD1. The clonotype was recovered from a woman in her late teens or twenties in good health and CMV-seropositive. Sequenced sample: PBMCs. The CDR3: CASSPGTGSNNEQFF. DNA for the CDR3: TGTGCCAGCTCACCCGGGACAGGCTCGAACAATGAGCAGTTCTTC.